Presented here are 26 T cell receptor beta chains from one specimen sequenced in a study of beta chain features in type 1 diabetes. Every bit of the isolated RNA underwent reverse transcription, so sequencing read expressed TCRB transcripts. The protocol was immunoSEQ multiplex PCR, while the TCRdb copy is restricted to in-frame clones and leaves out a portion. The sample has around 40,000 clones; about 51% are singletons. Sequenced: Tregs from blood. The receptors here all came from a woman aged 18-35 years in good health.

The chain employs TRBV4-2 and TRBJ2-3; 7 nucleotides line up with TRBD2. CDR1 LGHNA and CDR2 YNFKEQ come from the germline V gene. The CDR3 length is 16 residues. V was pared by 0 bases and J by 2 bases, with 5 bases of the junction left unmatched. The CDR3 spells CASSQESTSDTDTQYF. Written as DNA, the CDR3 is TGTGCCAGCAGCCAAGAATCTACTAGCGACACAGATACGCAGTATTTT.

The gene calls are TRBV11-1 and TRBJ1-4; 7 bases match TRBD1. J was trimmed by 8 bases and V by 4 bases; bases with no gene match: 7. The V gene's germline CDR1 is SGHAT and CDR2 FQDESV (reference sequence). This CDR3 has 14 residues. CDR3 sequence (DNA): TGTGCCAGCAGCTCACCGACAGGGCGAGAAAAACTGTTTTTT. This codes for CASSSPTGREKLFF.

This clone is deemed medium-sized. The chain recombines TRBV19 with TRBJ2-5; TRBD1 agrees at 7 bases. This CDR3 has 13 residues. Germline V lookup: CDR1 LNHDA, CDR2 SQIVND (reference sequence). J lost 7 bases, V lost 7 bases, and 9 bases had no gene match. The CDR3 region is CASTRQGSVTQYF. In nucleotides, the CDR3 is TGTGCCAGTACTCGACAGGGCTCAGTGACCCAGTACTTC.

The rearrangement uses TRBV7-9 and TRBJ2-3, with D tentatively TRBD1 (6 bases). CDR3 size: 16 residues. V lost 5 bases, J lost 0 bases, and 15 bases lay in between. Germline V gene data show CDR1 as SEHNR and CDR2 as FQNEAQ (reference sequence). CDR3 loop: CASSNLQGPSTDTQYF. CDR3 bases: TGTGCCAGCAGCAATCTACAGGGACCAAGCACAGATACGCAGTATTTT.

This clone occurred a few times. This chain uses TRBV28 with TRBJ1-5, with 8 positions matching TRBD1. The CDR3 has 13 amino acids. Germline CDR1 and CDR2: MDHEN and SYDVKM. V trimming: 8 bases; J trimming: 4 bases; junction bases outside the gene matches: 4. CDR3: CASSTGANQPQHF. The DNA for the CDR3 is TGTGCCAGCTCGACAGGGGCAAATCAGCCCCAGCATTTT.

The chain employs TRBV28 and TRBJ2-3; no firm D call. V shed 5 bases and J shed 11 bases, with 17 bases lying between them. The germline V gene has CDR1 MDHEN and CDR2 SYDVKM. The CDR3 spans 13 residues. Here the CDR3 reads CASSPPSSRKQYF. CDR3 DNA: TGTGCCAGCAGTCCCCCGTCGTCTAGAAAGCAGTATTTT.

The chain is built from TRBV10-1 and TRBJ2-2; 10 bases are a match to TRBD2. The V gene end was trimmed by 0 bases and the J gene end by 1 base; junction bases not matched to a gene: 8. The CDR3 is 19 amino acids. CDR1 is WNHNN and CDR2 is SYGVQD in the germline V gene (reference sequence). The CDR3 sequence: CASSESGLAGAQNTGELFF. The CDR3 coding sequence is TGCGCCAGCAGTGAGTCTGGGCTAGCGGGAGCCCAGAACACCGGGGAGCTGTTTTTT.

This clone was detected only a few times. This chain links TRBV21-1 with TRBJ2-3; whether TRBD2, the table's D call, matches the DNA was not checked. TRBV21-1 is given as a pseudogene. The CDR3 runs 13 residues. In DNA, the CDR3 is TGTGAAACGTCGGCGGTACTCACAGATACGCAGTATTTT. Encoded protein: CETSAVLTDTQYF.

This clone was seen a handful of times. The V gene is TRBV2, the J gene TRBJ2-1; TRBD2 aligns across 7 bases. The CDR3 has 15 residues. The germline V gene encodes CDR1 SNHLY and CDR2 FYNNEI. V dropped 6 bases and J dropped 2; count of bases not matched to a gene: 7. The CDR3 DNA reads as TGTGCCAGCAGAGGGGCGGGAGTGACCTACAATGAGCAGTTCTTC. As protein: CASRGAGVTYNEQFF.

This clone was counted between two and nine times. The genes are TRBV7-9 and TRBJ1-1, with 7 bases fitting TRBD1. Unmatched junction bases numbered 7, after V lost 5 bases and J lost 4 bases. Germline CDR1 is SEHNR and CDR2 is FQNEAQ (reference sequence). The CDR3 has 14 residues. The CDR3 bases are TGTGCCAGCAGCCGTACAGGGGAACGCACTGAAGCTTTCTTT. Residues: CASSRTGERTEAFF.

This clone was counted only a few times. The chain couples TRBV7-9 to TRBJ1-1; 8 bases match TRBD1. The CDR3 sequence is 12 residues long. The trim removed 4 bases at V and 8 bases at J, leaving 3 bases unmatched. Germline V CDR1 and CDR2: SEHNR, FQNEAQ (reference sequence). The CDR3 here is CASSYGQGEAFF. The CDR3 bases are TGTGCCAGCAGCTACGGACAGGGAGAAGCTTTCTTT.

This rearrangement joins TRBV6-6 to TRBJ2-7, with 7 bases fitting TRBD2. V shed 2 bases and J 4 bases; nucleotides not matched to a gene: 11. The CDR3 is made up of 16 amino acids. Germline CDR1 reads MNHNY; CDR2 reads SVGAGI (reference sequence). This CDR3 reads CASSYVRAGELYEQYF. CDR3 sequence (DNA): TGTGCCAGCAGTTACGTCCGGGCGGGAGAGTTGTACGAGCAGTACTTC.

The CDR3 protein is CASSSQGGVNTIYF. The CDR3 nucleotides are TGTGCCAGCAGCTCCCAAGGAGGGGTAAACACCATATATTTT. This chain joins TRBV28 and TRBJ1-3; D perhaps matches TRBD1 (5 bases). The germline CDR1 and CDR2 sequences are MDHEN and SYDVKM. Trimming left V 6 bases short and J 6 bases short, with 15 bases between. This CDR3 comprises 14 residues.

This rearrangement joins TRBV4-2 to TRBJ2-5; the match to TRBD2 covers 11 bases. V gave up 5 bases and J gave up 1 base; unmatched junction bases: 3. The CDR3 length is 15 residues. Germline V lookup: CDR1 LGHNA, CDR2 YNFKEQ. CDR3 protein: CASSLTSGTQETQYF. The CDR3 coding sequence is TGTGCCAGCAGCTTGACTAGCGGGACCCAAGAGACCCAGTACTTC.

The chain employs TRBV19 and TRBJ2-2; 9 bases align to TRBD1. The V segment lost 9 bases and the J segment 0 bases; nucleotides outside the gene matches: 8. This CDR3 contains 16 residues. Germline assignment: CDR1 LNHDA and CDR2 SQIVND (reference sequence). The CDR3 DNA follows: TGTGCCAGCAGGGAAACAGGGGGCGCGAACACCGGGGAGCTGTTTTTT. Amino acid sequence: CASRETGGANTGELFF.

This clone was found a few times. In nucleotides, the CDR3 is TGTGCCAGCAGCACACCGAGACAGGGGTTGGGACAAGAGACCCAGTACTTC. Its protein product is CASSTPRQGLGQETQYF. This chain connects TRBV21-1 to TRBJ2-5; whether TRBD1, the table's D call, matches the DNA was not checked. TRBV21-1 is given as a pseudogene. The CDR3 contains 17 residues.

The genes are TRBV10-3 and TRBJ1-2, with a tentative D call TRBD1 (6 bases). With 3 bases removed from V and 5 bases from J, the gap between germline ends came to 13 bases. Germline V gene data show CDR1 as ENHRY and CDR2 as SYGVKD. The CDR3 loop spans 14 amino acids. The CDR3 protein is CAISDQQGKYGYTF. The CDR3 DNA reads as TGTGCCATCAGTGATCAACAGGGAAAGTATGGCTACACCTTC.

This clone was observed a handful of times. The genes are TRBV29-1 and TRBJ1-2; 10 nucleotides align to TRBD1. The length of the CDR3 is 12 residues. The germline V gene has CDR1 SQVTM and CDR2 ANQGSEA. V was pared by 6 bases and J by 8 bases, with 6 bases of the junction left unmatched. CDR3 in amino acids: CSVGDRGRGYTF. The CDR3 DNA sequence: TGCAGCGTAGGGGACAGGGGACGAGGCTACACCTTC.

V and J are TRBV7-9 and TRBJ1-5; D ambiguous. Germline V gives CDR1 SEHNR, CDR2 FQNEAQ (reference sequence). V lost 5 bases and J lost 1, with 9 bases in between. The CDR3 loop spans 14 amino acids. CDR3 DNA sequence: TGTGCCAGCAGCCGAGACACGAGCAATCAGCCCCAGCATTTT. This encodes CASSRDTSNQPQHF.

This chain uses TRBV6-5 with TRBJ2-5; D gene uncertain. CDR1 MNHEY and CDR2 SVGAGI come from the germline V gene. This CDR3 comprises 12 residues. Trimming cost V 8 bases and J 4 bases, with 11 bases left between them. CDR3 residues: CASAGLGETQYF. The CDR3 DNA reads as TGTGCCAGCGCAGGATTAGGAGAGACCCAGTACTTC.

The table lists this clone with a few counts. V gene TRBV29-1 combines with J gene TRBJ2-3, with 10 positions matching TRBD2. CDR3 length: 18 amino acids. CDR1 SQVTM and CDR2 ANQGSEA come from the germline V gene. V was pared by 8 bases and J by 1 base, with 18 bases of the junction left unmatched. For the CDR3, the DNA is TGCAGCCTAAGCGGGAGGGCCAACCCACGCATCCGCACAGATACGCAGTATTTT. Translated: CSLSGRANPRIRTDTQYF.

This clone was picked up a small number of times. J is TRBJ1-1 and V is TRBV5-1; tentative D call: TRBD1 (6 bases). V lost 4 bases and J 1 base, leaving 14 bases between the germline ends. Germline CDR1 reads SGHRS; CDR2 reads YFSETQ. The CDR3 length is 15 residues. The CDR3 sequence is CASSPGGATNTEAFF. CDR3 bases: TGCGCCAGCAGCCCGGGGGGGGCAACGAACACTGAAGCTTTCTTT.

The chain's CDR3 is CASSLESGRVRTGELFF. CDR3 in DNA: TGTGCCAGCAGCTTAGAAAGCGGGAGGGTACGCACCGGGGAGCTGTTTTTT. The J gene is TRBJ2-2, the V gene TRBV7-9, with 10 bases lining up with TRBD2. The V gene's germline CDR1 is SEHNR and CDR2 FQNEAQ (reference sequence). Trimming cost V 1 base and J 4 bases; bases outside gene matches: 6. This CDR3 has 17 residues.

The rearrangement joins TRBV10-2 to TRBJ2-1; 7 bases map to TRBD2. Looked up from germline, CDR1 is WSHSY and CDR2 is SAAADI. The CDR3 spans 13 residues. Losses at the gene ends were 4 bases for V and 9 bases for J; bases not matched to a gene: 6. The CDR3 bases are TGCGCCAGCAGTGCGAGCGGGACCGCTGAGCAGTTCTTC. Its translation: CASSASGTAEQFF.

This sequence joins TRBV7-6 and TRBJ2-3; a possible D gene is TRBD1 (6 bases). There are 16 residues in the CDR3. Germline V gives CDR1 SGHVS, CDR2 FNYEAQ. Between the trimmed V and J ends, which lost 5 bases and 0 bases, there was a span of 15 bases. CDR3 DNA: TGTGCCAGCAGCCCTATGGGGGCTTCTAGCACAGATACGCAGTATTTT. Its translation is CASSPMGASSTDTQYF.

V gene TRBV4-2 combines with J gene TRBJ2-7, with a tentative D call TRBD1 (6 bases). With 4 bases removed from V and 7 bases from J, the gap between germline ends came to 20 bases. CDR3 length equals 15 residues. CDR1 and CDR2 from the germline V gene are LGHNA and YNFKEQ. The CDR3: CASSRNRQGQGEQYF. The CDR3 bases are TGTGCCAGCAGCCGAAATCGGCAGGGTCAGGGGGAGCAGTACTTC.